These 24 T cell receptor beta chains originate from one sample sequenced in a study of blood T cell repertoires in COVID-19. The table came from immunoSEQ multiplex PCR; TCRdb's copy has only in-frame clones and leaves some out. The sample consists of 60,000 or so clones, roughly 80% of them appearing once. The specimen was peripheral blood. These receptors all stem from a human donor in a cohort sampled during active COVID-19.

This clone was seen a single time. The CDR3 loop reads CASSPAATGELFF. For the CDR3, the DNA is TGTGCCAGCAGCCCAGCGGCCACGGGGGAGCTGTTTTTT. This sequence joins TRBV11-3 and TRBJ2-2; D is possibly TRBD2 (5 bases). The CDR3 is made up of 13 amino acids. Germline V lookup: CDR1 SGHNT, CDR2 YENEEA. The germline V and J ends were trimmed by 5 bases and 8 bases, with 12 bases remaining between them.

This clone was observed a handful of times. The chain joins TRBV6-5 to TRBJ1-1; D unclear. Germline V gives CDR1 MNHEY, CDR2 SVGAGI. This CDR3 is 13 amino acids long. Trimming cost V 8 bases and J 1 base, with 11 bases left between them. The CDR3 spells CASRRTQNTEAFF. In nucleotides, the CDR3 is TGTGCCAGCCGTCGGACTCAGAACACTGAAGCTTTCTTT.

This sequence joins TRBV6-5 and TRBJ1-1; 8 positions match TRBD1. Losses at the gene ends were 4 bases for V and 1 base for J; bases not matched to a gene: 5. Looked up from germline, CDR1 is MNHEY and CDR2 is SVGAGI. The CDR3 covers 15 residues. CDR3 coding DNA: TGTGCCAGCAGTTTCACCGGGACAGGGAACACTGAAGCTTTCTTT. Translating it yields CASSFTGTGNTEAFF.

The J gene is TRBJ2-3, the V gene TRBV2, with a tentative D call TRBD2 (6 bases). V was pared by 11 bases and J by 3 bases, with 9 bases between. This CDR3 is built from 11 residues. Per the germline V gene, CDR1 is SNHLY and CDR2 is FYNNEI. As DNA, the CDR3 is TGTGCCGGGACTGTGACAGATACGCAGTATTTT. The encoded protein is CAGTVTDTQYF.

The gene calls are TRBV27 and TRBJ1-4; no firm D call. CDR1 and CDR2 from the germline V gene are MNHEY and SMNVEV (reference sequence). The V gene lost 6 bases and the J gene lost 8 bases, with 13 bases spanning the gap. This CDR3 is built from 13 residues. This CDR3 reads CASSRSSSEKLFF. CDR3 coding DNA: TGTGCCAGCAGCCGATCTTCAAGCGAAAAACTGTTTTTT. The full variable domain, in which reference TRBV27 and TRBJ1-4 provide the parts outside the CDR3, is EAQVTQNPRYLITVTGKKLTVTCSQNMNHEYMSWYRQDPGLGLRQIYYSMNVEVTDKGDVPEGYKVSRKEKRNFPLILESPSPNQTSLYFCASSRSSSEKLFFGSGTQLSVL.

Of note for this clone: One junction end disagrees with the germline gene, perhaps due to a read error. The chain links TRBV6-5 to TRBJ2-7; tentative D call: TRBD1 (5 bases). The CDR3 contains 15 residues. Per germline, CDR1 MNHEY and CDR2 SVGAGI. This CDR3 is CAGSFAAGSSLEQYF. The CDR3 coding sequence is TGTGCCGGCAGCTTTGCGGCAGGGTCCTCCCTCGAGCAGTACTTC.

The rearrangement uses TRBV2 and TRBJ2-3; D is ambiguous. Trimming pared 6 bases from V and 4 bases from J, leaving 8 bases between. Germline loops: CDR1 SNHLY, CDR2 FYNNEI. This CDR3 region has 12 residues. The CDR3 nucleotides are TGTGCCAGCAGGATACTCTCAGATACGCAGTATTTT. Amino acid sequence: CASRILSDTQYF.

V usage is TRBV6-5 and J usage is TRBJ1-3, with 8 nucleotides matching TRBD1. Germline loops: CDR1 MNHEY, CDR2 SVGAGI. Unmatched junction bases numbered 6, after V lost 2 bases and J lost 3 bases. This CDR3 has 16 residues. CDR3 sequence reads: CASSYTQQGGGNTIYF. CDR3 coding DNA: TGTGCCAGCAGTTACACGCAACAGGGGGGTGGAAACACCATATATTTT.

The rearrangement joins TRBV5-4 to TRBJ2-2, with 9 bases aligning to TRBD1. Germline CDR1 is SGHNT and CDR2 is YYREEE (reference sequence). V gave up 6 bases and J gave up 6 bases; unmatched junction bases: 12. CDR3 length equals 16 residues. The DNA for the CDR3 is TGTGCCAGCAACAATATAGGACAGGGGAAGGCCGGGGAGCTGTTTTTT. Amino acid sequence: CASNNIGQGKAGELFF.

The chain uses TRBV3-1 (or the pseudogene TRBV3-2) and TRBJ2-3; D is perhaps TRBD2 (5 bases). Germline CDR1 and CDR2: LGHDT and YNNKEL (reference sequence). V lost 4 bases, J lost 2 bases, and 13 bases lay in between. The CDR3 is 15 amino acids. The CDR3 DNA reads TGTGCCAGCAGCCTTTCGGACTCGTCCACAGATACGCAGTATTTT. Translation gives CASSLSDSSTDTQYF.

This sequence joins TRBV7-2 and TRBJ1-2; D perhaps matches TRBD1 (6 bases). This CDR3 is 16 amino acids long. Trimming cost V 5 bases and J 9 bases, with 25 bases left between them. Germline-derived CDR1 and CDR2 are SGHTA and FQGNSA. This CDR3 is CASSLLQSLRGGSYTF. In nucleotides, the CDR3 is TGTGCCAGCAGCCTACTACAGTCCCTCAGGGGAGGGAGCTACACCTTC.

The V gene is TRBV19, the J gene TRBJ1-5; TRBD1 aligns across 8 bases. CDR3 length: 12 residues. The germline CDR1 and CDR2 sequences are LNHDA and SQIVND (reference sequence). Trimming cost V 6 bases and J 6 bases; bases outside gene matches: 1. The CDR3 nucleotides read TGTGCCAGTAGGACAGGGGTTCAGCCCCAGCATTTT. This sequence encodes CASRTGVQPQHF.

CDR3 loop: CASSSRTGRATEAFF. The CDR3 nucleotides read TGTGCCAGCAGCTCTAGGACAGGGAGGGCCACTGAAGCTTTCTTT. This sequence joins TRBV9 and TRBJ1-1, with 8 bases that match TRBD1. Trimming at V came to 4 bases and at J to 4 bases, leaving 9 bases not matched to a gene. Per germline, CDR1 SGDLS and CDR2 YYNGEE. The CDR3 extends over 15 amino acids.

The chain is built from TRBV11-2 and TRBJ1-2, with 7 bases lining up with TRBD1. CDR1 SGHAT and CDR2 FQNNGV come from the germline V gene. J was trimmed by 2 bases and V by 6 bases; bases with no gene match: 3. This CDR3 is 13 amino acids long. CDR3 loop: CASRSTGNYGYTF. CDR3 DNA: TGTGCCAGCAGGTCGACAGGGAACTATGGCTACACCTTC. The full variable domain, with the rest looked up from reference TRBV11-2 and TRBJ1-2, is EAGVAQSPRYKIIEKRQSVAFWCNPISGHATLYWYQQILGQGPKLLIQFQNNGVVDDSQLPKDRFSAERLKGVDSTLKIQPAKLEDSAVYLCASRSTGNYGYTFGSGTRLTVV.

This sequence joins TRBV19 and TRBJ2-1, with TRBD1 identical over 9 bases. V lost 6 bases to trimming and J lost 7 bases; unmatched junction nucleotides: 4. The CDR3 length is 13 residues. Germline CDR1 is LNHDA and CDR2 is SQIVND (reference sequence). CDR3 coding DNA: TGTGCCAGTAGCCAAGGACAGGGGAATGAGCAGTTCTTC. Translation: CASSQGQGNEQFF.

The chain employs TRBV11-2 and TRBJ1-1; D gene ambiguous. CDR1 is SGHAT and CDR2 is FQNNGV in the germline V gene. Trimming stripped 5 bases from V and 1 base from J, with 11 bases between. This CDR3 contains 14 residues. CDR3 sequence reads: CASSPGLQNTEAFF. CDR3 DNA: TGTGCCAGCAGCCCCGGACTCCAGAACACTGAAGCTTTCTTT.

The chain links TRBV11-3 to TRBJ2-1; unclear D gene. The CDR3 consists of 15 residues. From germline, CDR1 is SGHNT and CDR2 YENEEA. V gave up 1 base and J gave up 0 bases, with 7 bases separating them. The CDR3: CASSLGRSSYNEQFF. The CDR3 DNA is TGTGCCAGCAGCTTAGGTCGGAGCTCCTACAATGAGCAGTTCTTC.

This clone appeared a single time. The rearrangement joins TRBV5-6 to TRBJ2-7; D is unclear. Trimming stripped 0 bases from V and 0 bases from J, with 7 bases between. The CDR3 loop spans 14 amino acids. Germline-derived CDR1 and CDR2 are SGHDT and YYEEEE. In nucleotides, the CDR3 is TGTGCCAGCAGCTTGGTGACTCCCTCCTACGAGCAGTACTTC. Its translation is CASSLVTPSYEQYF.

The V call is TRBV7-9, the J call TRBJ2-2, with D perhaps TRBD1 (6 bases). V lost 7 bases to trimming and J lost 5 bases, with 20 bases between them. The CDR3 has 16 residues. Germline CDR1 and CDR2: SEHNR and FQNEAQ (reference sequence). For the CDR3, the DNA is TGTGCCAGCACGATCCTTCGGACAGCTAGGACCGGGGAGCTGTTTTTT. Residues: CASTILRTARTGELFF.

This rearrangement joins TRBV6-5 to TRBJ2-7; D perhaps matches TRBD1 (7 bases). The length of the CDR3 is 15 residues. Germline CDR1 reads MNHEY; CDR2 reads SVGAGI. V shed 5 bases and J shed 1 base, with 15 bases lying between them. The chain's CDR3 is CASSPAGQKSYEQYV. The CDR3 DNA follows: TGTGCCAGCAGTCCCGCGGGACAGAAATCCTACGAGCAGTACGTC.

The chain links TRBV7-6 to TRBJ1-2, with D unresolved. Germline V CDR1 and CDR2: SGHVS, FNYEAQ. CDR3 size: 14 residues. V was cut by 1 base and J by 4 bases, with 10 bases left in between. The DNA of the CDR3 is TGTGCCAGCAGCTTAGGTGAAGGAGCCTATGGCTACACCTTC. Its protein is CASSLGEGAYGYTF.

This clone was detected ten times or more. This rearrangement joins TRBV15 to TRBJ1-5, with D unclear. Per germline, CDR1 LNHNV and CDR2 YYDKDF (reference sequence). The CDR3 length is 13 residues. Between the trimmed V and J ends, which lost 3 bases and 3 bases, there was a span of 6 bases. CDR3 coding DNA: TGTGCCACCAGCAGGGGAGTCAATCAGCCCCAGCATTTT. Encoded protein: CATSRGVNQPQHF.

The chain is built from TRBV5-6 and TRBJ1-2; no clear D. Germline V gives CDR1 SGHDT, CDR2 YYEEEE. The CDR3 has 14 residues. Trimming removed 4 bases at V and 0 bases at J, with 10 bases between. CDR3 coding DNA: TGTGCCAGCAGCCGGCGGGGTTCTAACTATGGCTACACCTTC. It specifies CASSRRGSNYGYTF.

V gene TRBV3-1 (or the pseudogene TRBV3-2) combines with J gene TRBJ1-3, with D possibly being TRBD1 (5 bases). CDR3 length equals 12 residues. The V end lost 4 bases, the J end lost 8 bases, and 9 bases lay between the germline ends. Germline V gene data show CDR1 as LGHDT and CDR2 as YNNKEL (reference sequence). CDR3 region: CASSPSGDTIYF. The CDR3 region has the DNA TGTGCCAGCAGCCCCTCGGGGGACACCATATATTTT.